The 17 T cell receptor beta chains reported below all come from one sample, sequenced in a study of T cell responses to AZD1222 COVID-19 vaccine. The table came from immunoSEQ multiplex PCR; TCRdb's copy has only in-frame clones and leaves some out. The data contain approximately 130,000 clones, over 90% of them singletons. The starting material was peripheral blood, obtained on day 0 of AZD1222 vaccination. Every receptor here comes from an adult in good health.

This chain links TRBV6-6 with TRBJ2-7; TRBD1 matches 8 bases. Germline-derived CDR1 and CDR2 are MNHNY and SVGAGI (reference sequence). The V and J ends lost 8 bases and 5 bases, in that order; junction bases with no gene match: 11. The CDR3 consists of 14 residues. The CDR3 DNA follows: TGTGCCAGCGGGGGCCCAGGGGGCTATGACGAGCAGTACTTC. Protein product: CASGGPGGYDEQYF.

The genes are TRBV12-5 and TRBJ2-1; 7 bases line up with TRBD2. This CDR3 has 12 residues. Germline trimming cut 5 bases from V and 7 bases from J; bases unmatched to any gene: 2. Germline V gene data show CDR1 as LGHNT and CDR2 as FRNRAP. The CDR3 region has the DNA TGTGCTAGTGGTGGGGAGGGGAATGAGCAGTTCTTC. Its translation is CASGGEGNEQFF.

This chain joins TRBV10-1 and TRBJ1-2; weak D call: TRBD1 (5 bases). Germline assignment: CDR1 WNHNN and CDR2 SYGVQD (reference sequence). Between the trimmed V and J ends, which lost 0 bases and 1 base, there was a span of 21 bases. The CDR3 contains 19 residues. In DNA, the CDR3 is TGCGCCAGCAGTGAGTCGAGGGCGTCCCTCGGAGGGGATAACTATGGCTACACCTTC. Residues: CASSESRASLGGDNYGYTF.

J is TRBJ2-7 and V is TRBV6-6; D not resolved. The CDR3 has 12 amino acids. The V and J ends lost 5 bases and 2 bases respectively, with 7 bases between them. Germline assignment: CDR1 MNHNY and CDR2 SVGAGI (reference sequence). Here the CDR3 reads CASSPLAYEQYF. CDR3 nucleotide sequence: TGTGCCAGCAGTCCTCTCGCCTACGAGCAGTACTTC.

The chain recombines TRBV28 with TRBJ2-7, with D uncertain. The CDR3 is 12 residues long. V was clipped by 6 bases and J by 2 bases, with 8 bases between them. Germline V lookup: CDR1 MDHEN, CDR2 SYDVKM. The CDR3: CASRRTAYEQYF. The CDR3 DNA reads TGTGCCAGCAGGCGGACGGCCTACGAGCAGTACTTC.

The chain carries TRBV9 and TRBJ2-3; 7 nucleotides line up with TRBD2. Trimming at V came to 0 bases and at J to 5 bases, leaving 6 bases not matched to a gene. This CDR3 has 15 amino acids. Germline CDR1 SGDLS, CDR2 YYNGEE. CDR3 loop: CASSVGSAGLDTQYF. Here the CDR3 DNA reads TGTGCCAGCAGCGTAGGATCAGCGGGGTTAGATACGCAGTATTTT.

The chain links TRBV5-1 to TRBJ1-1; the D gene is possibly TRBD1 (6 bases). Germline CDR1 SGHRS, CDR2 YFSETQ. This CDR3 has 14 amino acids. V lost 4 bases and J lost 3, with 13 bases in between. CDR3 amino acids: CASSARGRDTEAFF. For the CDR3, the DNA is TGCGCCAGCAGCGCCAGGGGAAGGGACACTGAAGCTTTCTTT.

The chain couples TRBV5-6 to TRBJ1-4, with a tentative D call TRBD1 (6 bases). Germline V CDR1 and CDR2: SGHDT, YYEEEE. Trimming took 5 bases from V and 8 from J, leaving 16 bases between them. This CDR3 spans 14 amino acids. CDR3 nucleotides: TGTGCCAGCAGTTTGTGGGGGGGCCAGGAAAAACTGTTTTTT. It is translated as CASSLWGGQEKLFF.

V and J are TRBV5-1 and TRBJ2-6; D is possibly TRBD2 (5 bases). CDR1 is SGHRS and CDR2 is YFSETQ in the germline V gene. This CDR3 has 15 amino acids. V was pared by 0 bases and J by 4 bases, with 8 bases between. The CDR3 protein is CASSLGGSGANVLTF. The CDR3 DNA sequence: TGCGCCAGCAGCTTGGGAGGGTCCGGGGCCAACGTCCTGACTTTC.

The chain couples TRBV5-8 to TRBJ1-1; D call uncertain. CDR1 is SGHTS, CDR2 YDEGEE, per germline. The CDR3 contains 11 residues. Trimming pared 0 bases from V and 7 bases from J, leaving 4 bases between. CDR3 region: CASSLADEAFF. DNA for the CDR3: TGTGCCAGCAGCTTGGCCGATGAAGCTTTCTTT.

This sequence joins TRBV11-2 and TRBJ1-5; D is perhaps TRBD1 (5 bases). The germline CDR1 and CDR2 sequences are SGHAT and FQNNGV. The CDR3 has 16 residues. The germline V and J ends were trimmed by 0 bases and 1 base, with 10 bases remaining between them. CDR3 nucleotides: TGTGCCAGCAGCTTAGATCGTGGGGACAGCAATCAGCCCCAGCATTTT. This translates into CASSLDRGDSNQPQHF. Complete variable domain (other parts from reference TRBV11-2 and TRBJ1-5): EAGVAQSPRYKIIEKRQSVAFWCNPISGHATLYWYQQILGQGPKLLIQFQNNGVVDDSQLPKDRFSAERLKGVDSTLKIQPAKLEDSAVYLCASSLDRGDSNQPQHFGDGTRLSIL.

This chain connects TRBV5-1 to TRBJ1-2; D is possibly TRBD1 (6 bases). Germline lookup yields CDR1 SGHRS and CDR2 YFSETQ. Deletions cut 0 bases from V and 8 bases from J, with 8 bases between. The CDR3 is made up of 12 amino acids. This CDR3 is CASSLAGGGYTF. CDR3 bases: TGCGCCAGCAGCTTGGCTGGGGGCGGCTACACCTTC.

The count of this clone is one. This chain links TRBV10-1 with TRBJ1-1, with TRBD1 identical over 9 bases. The CDR3 contains 16 residues. Germline trimming cut 2 bases from V and 7 bases from J; bases unmatched to any gene: 11. CDR1 WNHNN and CDR2 SYGVQD come from the germline V gene (reference sequence). The CDR3 DNA is TGCGCCAGCAGTGAGCAACCGGGACAGGGAAACGATGAAGCTTTCTTT. This codes for CASSEQPGQGNDEAFF.

The chain employs TRBV5-1 and TRBJ1-4, with TRBD1 as a possible D gene (6 bases). The germline V gene has CDR1 SGHRS and CDR2 YFSETQ. There are 14 residues in the CDR3. Between the trimmed V and J ends, which lost 3 bases and 8 bases, there was a span of 14 bases. The CDR3 loop reads CASSSGVPGEKLFF. CDR3 DNA: TGCGCCAGCAGCTCAGGGGTGCCTGGAGAAAAACTGTTTTTT.

The chain joins TRBV11-2 to TRBJ2-5; D gene unclear. V lost 1 base to trimming and J lost 5 bases, with 11 bases between them. This CDR3 has 14 amino acids. CDR1 is SGHAT, CDR2 FQNNGV, per germline. The chain's CDR3 is CASSLAGSRETQYF. In DNA, the CDR3 is TGTGCCAGCAGCTTAGCTGGGTCTAGGGAGACCCAGTACTTC. The whole variable domain, remainder taken from reference TRBV11-2 and TRBJ2-5, is EAGVAQSPRYKIIEKRQSVAFWCNPISGHATLYWYQQILGQGPKLLIQFQNNGVVDDSQLPKDRFSAERLKGVDSTLKIQPAKLEDSAVYLCASSLAGSRETQYFGPGTRLLVL.

V gene TRBV7-3 combines with J gene TRBJ2-1; D is perhaps TRBD1 (6 bases). The CDR3 is 14 residues long. The V gene lost 4 bases and the J gene lost 5 bases, with 12 bases spanning the gap. Germline-derived CDR1 and CDR2 are SGHTA and FQGTGA. The CDR3 region has the DNA TGTGCCAGCAGCTCCAGGGGACCTAACAATGAGCAGTTCTTC. It translates to CASSSRGPNNEQFF.

This chain joins TRBV5-1 and TRBJ1-6; D gene uncertain. This CDR3 spans 15 amino acids. V gave up 0 bases and J gave up 8 bases, with 12 bases separating them. From germline, CDR1 is SGHRS and CDR2 YFSETQ. For the CDR3, the DNA is TGCGCCAGCAGCTTGGCAGGCGGAAGATATTCACCCCTCCACTTT. Its translation: CASSLAGGRYSPLHF.